The clone carrying this TCR beta chain was counted ten times or more. This sample stems from a study of T cells in Graves' hyperthyroidism and ophthalmopathy. Amplification targeted TCR beta CDR3 regions from RNA transcripts. HTBI primers drove first-round RT-PCR of the TCR CDR3. MiXCR was run by TCRdb on the multiplex PCR reads, yielding one entry per CDR3 protein. The table lists approximately 500,000 distinct CDR3 sequences, about 43% of them singletons. The hyperthyroidism was newly diagnosed and had lasted under 2 months; the patients were aged 18 to 65. Diagnostic assessment was based on clinical symptoms, serum thyroxine and TRAb, thyroid ultrasound and orbital computed tomography. Sequenced input: peripheral blood or thyroid tissue (not recorded which). This TCR was sampled from a woman aged 18-29 years with Graves' hyperthyroidism.

The CDR3 region is CASSVAGGQGTEAFF. DNA of the CDR3: TGTGCCAGCAGCGTAGCGGGGGGGCAGGGTACTGAAGCTTTCTTT. J is TRBJ1-1 and V is TRBV9; perhaps TRBD1 as D (6 bases). Trimming removed 0 bases from V and 5 bases from J, with 14 bases in between. Germline CDR1 is SGDLS and CDR2 is YYNGEE. This CDR3 is built from 15 residues.